This TCR beta chain was sequenced for a study of T cells in Graves' hyperthyroidism and ophthalmopathy. Authors of the study amplified TCR beta CDR3 regions from RNA transcripts. Researchers ran a first-round RT-PCR on the TCR CDR3 using the HTBI primer set. One entry per CDR3 protein results from TCRdb running MiXCR on the multiplex PCR reads. This sample yields hundreds of thousands of distinct CDR3 sequences, of which about 15% are seen a single time; 10% to 13% belongs to the top ten. Uncontrolled infection, other autoimmune disease, pregnancy or lactation led to exclusion. Sequencing was carried out using blood. This receptor was taken from a woman aged 18 to 35 with Graves' hyperthyroidism.

The CDR3 DNA is TGTGCCAGCAGCGTAGCGGCCGGGGCCTCGGGGGAAAAACTGTTTTTT. It translates to CASSVAAGASGEKLFF. This sequence joins TRBV9 and TRBJ1-4, with a tentative D call TRBD1 (5 bases). Germline V CDR1 and CDR2: SGDLS, YYNGEE. V lost 0 bases and J 8 bases, leaving 17 bases between the germline ends. The CDR3 length is 16 residues.